These 14 T cell receptor beta chains originate from one sample sequenced in a study of CD8 T cells in ankylosing spondylitis. TCRdb passed the 5' RACE reads through MiXCR, listing each CDR3 protein once. The table lists approximately 180,000 distinct CDR3 sequences, over 15% of them singletons. The specimen sequenced was blood, either unsorted or a sorted T cell fraction (not recorded which). All receptors come from a male donor aged 10 to 35 with ankylosing spondylitis or in good health (not recorded which).

CDR3 residues: CASSSGGHGGYF. For the CDR3, the DNA is TGTGCCAGCAGCTCGGGTGGGCACGGGGGGTACTTC. This chain uses TRBV12-3 or TRBV12-4 with TRBJ2-7; possible D gene TRBD2, 6 bases. V was cut by 6 bases and J by 12 bases, with 18 bases left in between. The CDR3 consists of 12 residues.

This clonotype was counted ten times or more. CDR3 amino acids: CASSLEGEGEKLFF. The CDR3 bases are TGTGCCAGCAGCTTGGAAGGGGAGGGGGAAAAACTGTTTTTT. The chain combines TRBV5-4 with TRBJ1-4; the D gene is possibly TRBD1 (5 bases). V was cut by 0 bases and J by 8 bases, with 11 bases left in between. The CDR3 has 14 residues. Germline V gene data show CDR1 as SGHNT and CDR2 as YYREEE (reference sequence).

This clonotype was observed many times. The J gene is TRBJ1-1, the V gene TRBV6-1; a possible D gene is TRBD1 (5 bases). Germline CDR1 MNHNS, CDR2 SASEGT. This CDR3 comprises 18 residues. Trimming pared 6 bases from V and 7 bases from J, leaving 30 bases between. The CDR3 here is CASSQRKRGFWTEGEAFF. The CDR3 nucleotides read TGTGCCAGCAGCCAGAGAAAGAGGGGTTTCTGGACCGAGGGTGAAGCTTTCTTT.

J is TRBJ2-5 and V is TRBV20-1; 10 bases line up with TRBD2. V dropped 3 bases and J dropped 0; count of bases not matched to a gene: 1. Germline CDR1 reads DFQATT; CDR2 reads SNEGSKA (reference sequence). This CDR3 contains 14 residues. The CDR3: CSASTSGDQETQYF. The CDR3 coding sequence is TGCAGTGCTAGTACTAGCGGGGACCAAGAGACCCAGTACTTC.

This clonotype was counted at least ten times. CDR3 in DNA: TGCAGCGTTGAAAGGACAGGGGGATCTGGAAACACCATATATTTT. This codes for CSVERTGGSGNTIYF. The chain carries TRBV29-1 and TRBJ1-3; TRBD1 matches 10 bases. Germline CDR1 and CDR2: SQVTM and ANQGSEA. The CDR3 extends over 15 amino acids. V shed 2 bases, J shed 1 base, and the junction held 2 bases outside the gene matches.

This clonotype has a count of ten or more. The chain carries TRBV6-2 or TRBV6-3 and TRBJ2-1; a possible D gene is TRBD1 (6 bases). Between the trimmed V and J ends, which lost 6 bases and 9 bases, there was a span of 15 bases. Germline V gene lookup returns CDR1 MNHEY and CDR2 SVGEGT. The CDR3 sequence is 13 residues long. Here the CDR3 reads CASSQNRVGEQFF. CDR3 DNA sequence: TGTGCCAGCAGCCAGAACAGGGTTGGTGAGCAGTTCTTC.

Only a few counts were recorded for this clonotype. V is TRBV4-3 and J is TRBJ2-1; D unresolved. There are 16 residues in the CDR3. Trimming left V 0 bases short and J 2 bases short, with 11 bases between. Germline V lookup: CDR1 LGHNA, CDR2 YSLEER. The CDR3 nucleotides read TGCGCCAGCAGCCAAGATCTAGGACCACCCTACAATGAGCAGTTCTTC. It translates to CASSQDLGPPYNEQFF.

This clonotype was recorded many times. V usage is TRBV11-2 and J usage is TRBJ2-1; 9 bases align to TRBD2. The V and J ends lost 5 bases and 4 bases, in that order; junction bases with no gene match: 12. The length of the CDR3 is 17 residues. Germline V CDR1 and CDR2: SGHAT, FQNNGV. The CDR3 sequence: CASSPPRGSGGYNEQFF. CDR3 in DNA: TGTGCCAGCAGCCCCCCTCGGGGGAGCGGGGGGTACAATGAGCAGTTCTTC.

This clonotype was counted many times. The chain employs TRBV7-2 and TRBJ2-1; 9 bases are shared with TRBD2. The CDR3 has 16 amino acids. Germline CDR1 reads SGHTA; CDR2 reads FQGNSA. V shed 5 bases, J shed 7 bases, and the junction held 12 bases outside the gene matches. DNA for the CDR3: TGTGCCAGCAGCCGCGATAGCGGGAGTAGCGGGAATGAGCAGTTCTTC. Amino acid sequence: CASSRDSGSSGNEQFF.

This clonotype appeared many times. The rearrangement joins TRBV24-1 to TRBJ2-1; D call uncertain. This CDR3 region has 16 residues. From germline, CDR1 is KGHDR and CDR2 SFDVKD. V was clipped by 3 bases and J by 1 base, with 12 bases between them. The CDR3, as DNA: TGTGCCACCAGTGATATTCGATCACGGTCCTACAATGAGCAGTTCTTC. This translates into CATSDIRSRSYNEQFF.

Comment on this clonotype: A read error may produce the germline difference seen at one junction end. This chain links TRBV20-1 with TRBJ2-1; 8 positions agree with TRBD2. The CDR3 sequence is 15 residues long. Germline CDR1 reads DFQATT; CDR2 reads SNEGSKA (reference sequence). The CDR3 loop reads CCAVLSGSSYNEQFF. The CDR3 DNA follows: TGCTGTGCTGTCCTAAGCGGGAGTTCCTACAATGAGCAGTTCTTC.

This clonotype was counted at least ten times. The J gene is TRBJ1-2, the V gene TRBV12-3 or TRBV12-4; weak D call: TRBD1 (5 bases). The CDR3 has 11 residues. Trimming took off 5 bases at V and 5 bases at J, with 6 bases between the two ends. This CDR3 is CASSEGYGYTF. CDR3 nucleotide sequence: TGTGCCAGCAGTGAGGGGTATGGCTACACCTTC.

The J gene is TRBJ2-3, the V gene TRBV27; 7 positions match TRBD1. This CDR3 is 17 amino acids long. The ends lost 9 bases at V and 0 bases at J; junction bases unmatched: 15. Germline V gene lookup returns CDR1 MNHEY and CDR2 SMNVEV (reference sequence). The CDR3 DNA reads TGTGCCAGTAGAACGGGACAGCTGATCTCTAGCACAGATACGCAGTATTTT. Its protein product is CASRTGQLISSTDTQYF.

This clonotype was found many times. The rearrangement links TRBV20-1 to TRBJ1-6; TRBD1 is a possible D gene (6 bases). This CDR3 is built from 18 residues. CDR1 is DFQATT and CDR2 is SNEGSKA in the germline V gene (reference sequence). V was cut by 1 base and J by 9 bases, with 25 bases left in between. The CDR3 sequence: CSARGSIRGYPWGSPLHF. CDR3 nucleotide sequence: TGCAGTGCTAGAGGGAGTATCAGGGGATACCCCTGGGGTTCACCCCTCCACTTT.